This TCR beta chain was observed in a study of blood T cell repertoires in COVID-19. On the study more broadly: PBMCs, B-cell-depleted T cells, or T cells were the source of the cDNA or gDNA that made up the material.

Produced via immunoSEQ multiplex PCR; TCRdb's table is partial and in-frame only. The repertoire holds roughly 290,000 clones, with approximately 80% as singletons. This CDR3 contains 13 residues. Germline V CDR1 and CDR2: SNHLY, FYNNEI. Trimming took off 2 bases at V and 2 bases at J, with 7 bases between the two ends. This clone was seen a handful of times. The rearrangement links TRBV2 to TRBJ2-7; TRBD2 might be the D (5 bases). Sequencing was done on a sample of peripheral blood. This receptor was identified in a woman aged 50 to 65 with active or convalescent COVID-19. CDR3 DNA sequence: TGTGCCAGCAGTGAACAGGAGGCCTACGAGCAGTACTTC. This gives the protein CASSEQEAYEQYF.